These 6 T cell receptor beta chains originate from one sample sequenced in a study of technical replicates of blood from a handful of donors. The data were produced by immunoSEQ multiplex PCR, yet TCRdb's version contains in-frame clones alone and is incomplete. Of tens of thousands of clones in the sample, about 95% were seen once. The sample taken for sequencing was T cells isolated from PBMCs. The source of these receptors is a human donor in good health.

The CDR3 region is CASTYSGGTEAFF. In DNA form, the CDR3 reads TGTGCCAGCACCTACTCAGGGGGAACTGAAGCTTTCTTT. The chain employs TRBV27 and TRBJ1-1, with 7 bases that match TRBD1. The CDR3 totals 13 residues. The V gene's germline CDR1 is MNHEY and CDR2 SMNVEV (reference sequence). J lost 5 bases, V lost 7 bases, and 7 bases had no gene match.

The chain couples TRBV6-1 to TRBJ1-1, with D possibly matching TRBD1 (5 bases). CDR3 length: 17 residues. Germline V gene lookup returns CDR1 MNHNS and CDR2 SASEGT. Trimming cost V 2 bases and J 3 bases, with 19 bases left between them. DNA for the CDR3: TGTGCCAGCAGTGAATTCCCCTCCGCCCAGGGCGACACTGAAGCTTTCTTT. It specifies CASSEFPSAQGDTEAFF.

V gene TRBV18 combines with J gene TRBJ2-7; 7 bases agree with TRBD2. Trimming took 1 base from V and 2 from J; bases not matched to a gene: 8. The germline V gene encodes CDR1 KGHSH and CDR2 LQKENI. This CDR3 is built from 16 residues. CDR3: CASSPRAGDYPYEQYF. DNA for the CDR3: TGTGCCAGCTCACCACGGGCGGGGGACTATCCCTACGAGCAGTACTTC.

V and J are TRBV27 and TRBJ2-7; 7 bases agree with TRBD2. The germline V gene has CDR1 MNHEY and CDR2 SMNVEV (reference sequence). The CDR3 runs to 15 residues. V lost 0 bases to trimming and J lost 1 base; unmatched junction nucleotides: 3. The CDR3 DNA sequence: TGTGCCAGCAGTTTATCGGGGGGGGGATCCTACGAGCAGTACTTC. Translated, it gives CASSLSGGGSYEQYF.

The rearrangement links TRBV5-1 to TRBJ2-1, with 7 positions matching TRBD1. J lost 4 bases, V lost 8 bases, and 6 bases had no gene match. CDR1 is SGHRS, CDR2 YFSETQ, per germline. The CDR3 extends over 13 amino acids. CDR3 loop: CASGTDAYNEQFF. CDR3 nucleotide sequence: TGCGCCAGTGGGACAGACGCATACAATGAGCAGTTCTTC.

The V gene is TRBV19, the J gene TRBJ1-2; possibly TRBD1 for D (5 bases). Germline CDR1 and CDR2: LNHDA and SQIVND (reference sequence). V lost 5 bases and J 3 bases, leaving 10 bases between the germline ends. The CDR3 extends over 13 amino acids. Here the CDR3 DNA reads TGTGCCAGTAGTCTCAGGGTACACTATGGCTACACCTTC. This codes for CASSLRVHYGYTF.